This record looks at one TCR beta chain sequence and its context. V lost 5 bases, J lost 5 bases, and 10 bases stayed unmatched. The germline V gene has CDR1 SGHRS and CDR2 YFSETQ. This CDR3 contains 17 residues. The source of the sample is a study of T cells in Graves' hyperthyroidism and ophthalmopathy. Amplification of TCR beta CDR3 regions was performed using RNA transcripts as template. When the TCR CDR3 underwent first-round RT-PCR, the HTBI primer set was used. TCRdb called the multiplex PCR reads again in MiXCR, with one record for every CDR3 protein. The table shows hundreds of thousands of distinct CDR3 sequences, with approximately 15% occurring only once.

The clonotype was recovered from a woman between 50 and 59 years old with Graves' ophthalmopathy. The V gene is TRBV5-1, the J gene TRBJ2-2; TRBD2 matches at 12 bases. Material: blood. In nucleotides, the CDR3 is TGCGCCAGCAGTCGGACTAGCGGGAACGGAATTACCGGGGAGCTGTTTTTT. This gives the protein CASSRTSGNGITGELFF.